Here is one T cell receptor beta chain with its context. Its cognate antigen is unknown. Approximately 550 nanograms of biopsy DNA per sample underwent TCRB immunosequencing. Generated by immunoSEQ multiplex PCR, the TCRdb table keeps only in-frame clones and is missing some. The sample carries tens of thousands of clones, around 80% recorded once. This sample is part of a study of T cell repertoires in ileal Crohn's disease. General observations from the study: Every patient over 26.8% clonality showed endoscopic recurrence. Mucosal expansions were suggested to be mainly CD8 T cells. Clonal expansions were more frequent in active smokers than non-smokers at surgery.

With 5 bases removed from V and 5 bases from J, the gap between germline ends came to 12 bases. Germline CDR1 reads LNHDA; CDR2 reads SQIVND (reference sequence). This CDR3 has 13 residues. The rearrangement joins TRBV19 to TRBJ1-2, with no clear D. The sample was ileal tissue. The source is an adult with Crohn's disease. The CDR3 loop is CASSPYLGYGYTF. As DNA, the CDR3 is TGTGCCAGTAGTCCGTACCTAGGATATGGCTACACCTTC.